This T cell receptor (beta chain) was identified during a study of cytotoxic CD8 clonotypes in ibrutinib-treated CLL. Study-wide findings and caveats: Public clonotypes, rarely seen, contracted or held steady on treatment.

Clones were sequenced by immunoSEQ multiplex PCR, and TCRdb holds only the in-frame ones, with some missing. The sample records 120,000 to 150,000 clones, 85% to 95% being singletons. On this clone itself: Its specificity is unknown.

The CDR3 is 15 residues long. CDR1 MRHNA and CDR2 SNTAGT come from the germline V gene. V lost 0 bases, J lost 8 bases, and 5 bases stayed unmatched. The starting material was PBMCs, obtained after 12 months of ibrutinib treatment. The chain has TRBV6-4 and TRBJ2-1; 9 bases line up with TRBD2. This TCR came from a human donor with chronic lymphocytic leukemia. In DNA, the CDR3 is TGTGCCAGCAGTGACTCCTCTAGCGGGATTTATGAGCAGTTCTTC. It encodes CASSDSSSGIYEQFF.